This T cell receptor (beta chain) emerged from a study of cytomegalovirus exposure and HLA in healthy donors. Study results and limitations: In a later analysis, donors in an Asian-associated ancestry cluster reportedly had fewer N-insertions in productive TCRs than the cohort mean. Later analysis suggested most CMV-associated TCR beta chains were HLA-restricted.

Likely unrecorded immune exposures existed in these nominally healthy donors. With regard to this clone: Its target is not known.

After removal of 6 bases from V and 2 bases from J, the junction contained 5 bases not matched to a gene. The germline gives CDR1 SNHLY, CDR2 FYNNEI. The CDR3 has 14 amino acids. The PCR used 60 Vbeta and 13 Jbeta primers. Profiling relied on immunoSEQ multiplex PCR, and the TCRdb table lists in-frame clones only, not all of them. The sample has about 120,000 clones; roughly 76% are singletons. The clonotype originates from a man aged 30-40 years in good health and CMV-seronegative. Sequenced: PBMCs. V usage is TRBV2 and J usage is TRBJ2-5; 8 positions agree with TRBD1. The DNA of the CDR3 is TGTGCCAGCAGCGGAAGACAGGGGCAAGAGACCCAGTACTTC. Translation: CASSGRQGQETQYF.